A selection of T cell receptor beta chains follows, all from one sample in a study of early T cells in non-severe SARS-CoV-2 infection. MiXCR was run by TCRdb on the 5' RACE reads, yielding one entry per CDR3 protein. Of fewer than 55,000 distinct CDR3 sequences listed, roughly 6.6% are singletons. Here the sequenced sample was whole blood, taken at baseline. These receptors were taken from an adult who was a healthcare worker with PCR-confirmed SARS-CoV-2 infection or an uninfected control (not recorded which). The CDR3 runs from the conserved cysteine through the conserved F or W. D genes are given only for firm matches. Size tells how often a clone was seen (once, few, many) or the class of an expanded clone, and some rows leave it out.

TRBD2	TRBV18	TRBJ2-7	16	many	CASSPATSGRALGQYF	TGTGCCAGCTCACCCGCCACTAGCGGGAGGGCCCTAGGGCAGTACTTC
.	TRBV20-1	TRBJ2-2	15	.	CSAQKETSSTGELFF	TGCAGTGCCCAGAAAGAGACTAGTTCCACCGGGGAGCTGTTTTTT
.	TRBV20-1	TRBJ1-1	14	.	CSALGHFLNTEAFF	TGCAGTGCGCTAGGACACTTTTTGAACACTGAAGCTTTCTTT
.	TRBV25-1	TRBJ2-3	12	many	CASRGQGDTQYF	TGTGCCAGTAGGGGACAAGGAGATACGCAGTATTTT
.	TRBV12-3/TRBV12-4	TRBJ2-3	11	many	CASSRAGPQYF	TGTGCCAGCAGTCGGGCGGGGCCGCAGTATTTT
.	TRBV7-2	TRBJ2-2	16	many	CASSFSSGVRTGELFF	TGTGCCAGCAGCTTTTCTTCGGGAGTACGCACCGGGGAGCTGTTTTTT
.	TRBV21-1	TRBJ1-1	15	many	CASSPCGGLGTEAFF	TGTGCCAGCAGCCCATGTGGGGGGTTGGGCACTGAAGCTTTCTTT
TRBD2	TRBV10-1	TRBJ2-5	16	many	CASSEGTSANKETQYF	TGCGCCAGCAGTGAGGGGACTAGCGCTAATAAAGAGACCCAGTACTTC
.	TRBV4-3	TRBJ2-1	14	many	CASSLTVDDNEQFF	TGCGCCAGCAGCCTCACGGTTGACGACAATGAGCAGTTCTTC
.	TRBV7-3	TRBJ2-1	17	.	CASSFRPSVSSYNEQFF	TGTGCCAGCAGCTTTCGGCCTAGCGTGAGCTCCTACAATGAGCAGTTCTTC
TRBD1	TRBV19	TRBJ2-2	14	few	CASSGQGRTGELFF	TGTGCCAGTAGCGGACAGGGGCGAACCGGGGAGCTGTTTTTT
.	TRBV6-2/TRBV6-3	TRBJ1-1	13	many	CATRDGRNTEAFF	TGTGCCACCAGAGACGGAAGGAACACTGAAGCTTTCTTT
TRBD1	TRBV15	TRBJ2-3	13	many	CATTPTGTDTQYF	TGTGCCACCACCCCGACAGGGACAGATACGCAGTATTTT
TRBD2	TRBV11-2	TRBJ2-3	20	many	CASSWGLAGWGSRSTDTQYF	TGTGCCAGCAGCTGGGGACTAGCGGGGTGGGGGAGCCGGAGCACAGATACGCAGTATTTT
.	TRBV12-3/TRBV12-4	TRBJ1-6	12	many	CASRDPGYTLHF	TGTGCCAGCAGAGATCCGGGGTACACCCTCCACTTT
.	TRBV2	TRBJ2-5	13	.	CASSTGFQETQYF	TGTGCCAGCAGTACCGGGTTTCAAGAGACCCAGTACTTC
TRBD2	TRBV9	TRBJ2-7	16	many	CASSETSGGPNYEQYF	TGTGCCAGCAGCGAGACTAGCGGGGGCCCAAACTACGAGCAGTACTTC
.	TRBV13	TRBJ1-3	18	many	CASSFPPGGLFSGNTIYF	TGTGCCAGCAGCTTCCCTCCCGGGGGCCTCTTCTCTGGAAACACCATATATTTT
.	TRBV7-8	TRBJ2-1	14	many	CASSPGRTSLEQFF	TGTGCCAGCAGCCCGGGCAGGACGTCGCTCGAGCAGTTCTTC
.	TRBV5-5	TRBJ1-2	12	.	CASSPVNYGYTF	TGTGCCAGCAGCCCTGTTAACTATGGCTACACCTTC
.	TRBV11-2	TRBJ2-3	14	.	CASSLGRSLDTQYF	TGTGCCAGCAGCTTAGGCAGGAGCCTTGATACGCAGTATTTT
.	TRBV19	TRBJ2-3	14	few	CASSKGLSTDTQYF	TGTGCCAGTAGTAAAGGACTCTCCACAGATACGCAGTATTTT
.	TRBV7-3	TRBJ1-1	18	many	CASSLNHRAIGLNTEAFF	TGTGCCAGCAGCCTTAACCACAGGGCCATTGGACTGAACACTGAAGCTTTCTTT
TRBD1	TRBV12-3/TRBV12-4	TRBJ2-3	15	.	CASSPGQARTDTQYF	TGTGCCAGTTCACCGGGACAGGCTCGCACAGATACGCAGTATTTT
.	TRBV11-3	TRBJ2-1	14	.	CASSLSSLTNEQFF	TGTGCCAGCAGCTTATCCTCGCTTACCAATGAGCAGTTCTTC
.	TRBV29-1	TRBJ2-3	14	few	CSVGPTTYTDTQYF	TGCAGCGTTGGTCCGACTACCTACACAGATACGCAGTATTTT
.	TRBV7-8	TRBJ2-7	15	many	CASSFNGGPSYEQYF	TGTGCCAGCAGCTTTAACGGAGGCCCCTCCTACGAGCAGTACTTC
.	TRBV7-8	TRBJ2-1	16	many	CASSPTTVFSYNEQFF	TGTGCCAGCAGCCCCACTACTGTCTTCTCCTACAATGAGCAGTTCTTC
.	TRBV5-5	TRBJ2-4	14	many	CASTTLLAKNIQYF	TGTGCCAGCACTACTCTCCTAGCCAAAAACATTCAGTACTTC
.	TRBV7-2	TRBJ2-3	15	many	CASSFSLLETDTQYF	TGTGCCAGCAGCTTCTCGCTACTAGAGACAGATACGCAGTATTTT
.	TRBV12-3/TRBV12-4	TRBJ1-2	12	many	CASSPGIYGYTF	TGTGCCAGCAGTCCGGGGATCTATGGCTACACCTTC
.	TRBV2	TRBJ2-2	11	few	CASRGTGELFF	TGTGCCAGCAGGGGCACCGGGGAGCTGTTTTTT
TRBD2	TRBV6-6	TRBJ2-1	15	few	CASSPRTSGGASQFF	TGTGCCAGCAGCCCGAGGACTAGCGGGGGGGCCTCGCAGTTCTTC
.	TRBV5-4	TRBJ2-3	14	many	CASSRGSRSDTQYF	TGTGCCAGCAGCCGGGGGTCTAGATCTGATACGCAGTATTTT
.	TRBV4-3	TRBJ1-5	15	.	CASSPQVSTNQPQHF	TGCGCCAGCAGCCCTCAGGTTAGCACCAATCAGCCCCAGCATTTT
.	TRBV7-2	TRBJ2-7	15	many	CASSLNPLGPHEQYF	TGTGCCAGCAGCTTAAATCCTCTGGGGCCCCACGAGCAGTACTTC
TRBD1	TRBV4-2	TRBJ2-7	15	few	CASSQVAGGAYEQYF	TGTGCCAGCAGCCAAGTCGCAGGGGGTGCCTACGAGCAGTACTTC
.	TRBV5-4	TRBJ2-1	16	.	CASSLEGGPSYNEQFF	TGTGCCAGCAGCTTGGAAGGGGGGCCCTCTTACAATGAGCAGTTCTTC
.	TRBV11-3	TRBJ2-3	12	many	CASSLDRGPQYF	TGTGCCAGCAGCTTAGATAGGGGACCGCAGTATTTT
.	TRBV3-1	TRBJ2-7	16	many	CASSRESGITSYEQYF	TGTGCCAGCAGCCGAGAATCCGGGATCACTTCCTACGAGCAGTACTTC
.	TRBV6-5	TRBJ1-6	15	medium-sized	CASSYSTNPNSPLHF	TGTGCCAGCAGTTACTCCACCAACCCCAATTCACCCCTCCACTTT
.	TRBV20-1	TRBJ2-1	12	.	CSAREFRREQFF	TGCAGTGCTAGAGAGTTCCGTCGGGAGCAGTTCTTC
TRBD2	TRBV7-2	TRBJ2-3	16	few	CASSPGLARGTDTQYF	TGTGCCAGCAGCCCCGGACTAGCGCGTGGCACAGATACGCAGTATTTT
.	TRBV24-1	TRBJ2-1	16	few	CATSDSREYGDNEQFF	TGTGCCACCAGTGATTCCCGGGAGTATGGGGACAATGAGCAGTTCTTC
.	TRBV20-1	TRBJ2-3	15	many	CSATSTASSTDTQYF	TGCAGTGCCACGTCGACCGCCTCTAGCACAGATACGCAGTATTTT
TRBD1	TRBV27	TRBJ1-1	15	many	CASSLDRGKNTEAFF	TGTGCCAGCAGTTTAGACAGGGGCAAGAACACTGAAGCTTTCTTT
.	TRBV11-2	TRBJ2-2	18	many	CASSSRVARRLNTGELFF	TGTGCCAGCAGCTCACGCGTCGCCCGAAGACTGAACACCGGGGAGCTGTTTTTT
.	TRBV7-6	TRBJ2-2	13	.	CASSLGRHGELFF	TGTGCCAGCAGCTTGGGGCGGCACGGGGAGCTGTTTTTT
.	TRBV20-1	TRBJ1-5	14	many	CSVPPTGPGQPQHF	TGCAGTGTTCCACCGACGGGGCCGGGTCAGCCCCAGCATTTT
.	TRBV11-2	TRBJ2-5	13	few	CASSLWTEETQYF	TGTGCCAGCAGCCTTTGGACCGAAGAGACCCAGTACTTC
TRBD2	TRBV20-1	TRBJ2-7	14	few	CSATQGTSYYEQYF	TGCAGTGCCACTCAGGGGACTAGTTACTACGAGCAGTACTTC
.	TRBV30	TRBJ1-5	16	few	CAWSVPRDPRNQPQHF	TGTGCCTGGAGTGTACCGAGGGACCCAAGAAATCAGCCCCAGCATTTT
TRBD2	TRBV6-2/TRBV6-3	TRBJ2-2	14	few	CASCPSGTTGELFF	TGTGCCAGCTGTCCTAGCGGTACAACCGGGGAGCTGTTTTTT
TRBD2	TRBV7-2	TRBJ2-3	22	many	CASSRRIRGLAARGLSTDTQYF	TGTGCCAGCAGCCGCCGAATAAGAGGGCTAGCGGCCCGAGGCCTTAGCACAGATACGCAGTATTTT
.	TRBV2	TRBJ1-1	14	.	CASIESRLNTEAFF	TGTGCCAGCATTGAGTCACGGCTGAACACTGAAGCTTTCTTT
.	TRBV6-1	TRBJ1-1	13	many	CASSERENTEAFF	TGTGCCAGCAGTGAAAGGGAGAACACTGAAGCTTTCTTT
.	TRBV7-2	TRBJ1-6	13	many	CASSRQEDSPLHF	TGTGCCAGCAGCCGACAGGAGGATTCACCCCTCCACTTT
TRBD1	TRBV13	TRBJ2-1	13	.	CVSSPPTGSPQFF	TGTGTCAGCAGCCCGCCGACAGGGTCCCCCCAGTTCTTC
.	TRBV19	TRBJ1-2	14	many	CASRRTGRNYGYTF	TGTGCCAGTAGAAGAACGGGACGGAACTATGGCTACACCTTC
TRBD2	TRBV11-2	TRBJ2-1	17	many	CASSRTSGNTPYNEQFF	TGTGCCAGCAGCCGGACTAGCGGGAACACCCCCTACAATGAGCAGTTCTTC